This T cell receptor (beta chain) was observed in a study of cytomegalovirus exposure and HLA in healthy donors. Study conclusions and caveats: Accurate HLA-A and HLA-B prediction from TCR beta sequences was reported for most subjects.

The length of the CDR3 is 17 residues. Per the germline V gene, CDR1 is SEHNR and CDR2 is FQNEAQ (reference sequence). The V end was cut by 4 bases, the J end by 5 bases, with 23 bases between. It was with 60 Vbeta and 13 Jbeta primers that the PCR ran. Per the original data handling: Later, roughly 77 million unique TCR beta chains were counted in an analysis, and approximately 10 million of them were shared. Method: immunoSEQ multiplex PCR; TCRdb's copy keeps in-frame clones and lacks some. V and J calls and clone size are those listed in that table; D and trimming were worked out from the DNA. The table has about 130,000 clones, 80% to 85% seen once; the top ten hold about 7.4%. With regard to this clone: What it recognizes is unknown.

Material: PBMCs. The gene calls are TRBV7-9 and TRBJ1-2; possible D gene TRBD1, 5 bases. This clonotype originated in a woman in her forties or fifties in good health and CMV-seropositive. CDR3: CASSSTGIPGLLYGYTF. For the CDR3, the DNA is TGTGCCAGCAGCTCCACCGGAATACCGGGACTGTTGTATGGCTACACCTTC.